The present T cell receptor beta chain was sequenced within a study of T cell changes during pregnancy in multiple sclerosis. Sequencing used immunoSEQ multiplex PCR; TCRdb keeps in-frame clones, though not all of them. The sample includes about 38,000 clones, around 90% of them seen just once. There are a few counts of this clone. The TCR was taken from a female donor in good health, enrolled as a control in a pregnancy study. Sequenced here: CD4+ T cells from peripheral blood mononuclear cells, sampled after pregnancy.

The CDR3, as DNA: TGCAGCGTCCTGGAACAGCCAGTGGGCACTGAAGCTTTCTTT. This codes for CSVLEQPVGTEAFF. The chain recombines TRBV29-1 with TRBJ1-1, with D unclear. The CDR3 covers 14 residues. V gave up 6 bases and J gave up 4 bases, with 18 bases separating them. Germline lookup yields CDR1 SQVTM and CDR2 ANQGSEA.